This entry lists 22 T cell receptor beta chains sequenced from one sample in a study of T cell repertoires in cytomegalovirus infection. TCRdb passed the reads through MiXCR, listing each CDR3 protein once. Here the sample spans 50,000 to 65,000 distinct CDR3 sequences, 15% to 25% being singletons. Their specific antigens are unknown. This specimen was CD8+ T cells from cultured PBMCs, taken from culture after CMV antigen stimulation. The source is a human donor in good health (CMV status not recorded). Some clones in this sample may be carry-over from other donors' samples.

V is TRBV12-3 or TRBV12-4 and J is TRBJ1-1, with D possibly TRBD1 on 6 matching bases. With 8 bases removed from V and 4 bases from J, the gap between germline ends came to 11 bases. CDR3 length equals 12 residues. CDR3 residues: CASRLGGTEAFF. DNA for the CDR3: TGTGCCAGCCGGTTAGGGGGCACTGAAGCTTTCTTT.

Here the CDR3 DNA reads TGTGCCAGCAGCTCTAGCGGGGTCTCCTACGAGCAGTACTTC. This gives the protein CASSSSGVSYEQYF. This chain links TRBV7-6 with TRBJ2-7; the match to TRBD2 covers 9 bases. V was clipped by 4 bases and J by 0 bases; unmatched bases: 1. The CDR3 spans 14 residues. Germline V gene lookup returns CDR1 SGHVS and CDR2 FNYEAQ.

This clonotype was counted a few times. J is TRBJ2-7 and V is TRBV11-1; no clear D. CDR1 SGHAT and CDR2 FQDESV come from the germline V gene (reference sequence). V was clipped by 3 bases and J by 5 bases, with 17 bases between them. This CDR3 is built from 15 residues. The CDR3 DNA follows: TGTGCCAGCAGCTTTGTAAGTCAAACGGATCACGAGCAGTACTTC. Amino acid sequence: CASSFVSQTDHEQYF. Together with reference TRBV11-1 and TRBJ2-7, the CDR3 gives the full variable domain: EAEVAQSPRYKITEKSQAVAFWCDPISGHATLYWYRQILGQGPELLVQFQDESVVDDSQLPKDRFSAERLKGVDSTLKIQPAELGDSAMYLCASSFVSQTDHEQYFGPGTRLTVT.

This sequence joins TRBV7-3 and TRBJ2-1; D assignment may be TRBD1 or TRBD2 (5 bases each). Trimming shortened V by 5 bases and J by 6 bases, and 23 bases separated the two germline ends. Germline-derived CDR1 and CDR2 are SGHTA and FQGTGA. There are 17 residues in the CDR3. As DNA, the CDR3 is TGTGCCAGCAGCCGCCATGCCGGGACCAAGAACGGCAATGAGCAGTTCTTC. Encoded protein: CASSRHAGTKNGNEQFF.

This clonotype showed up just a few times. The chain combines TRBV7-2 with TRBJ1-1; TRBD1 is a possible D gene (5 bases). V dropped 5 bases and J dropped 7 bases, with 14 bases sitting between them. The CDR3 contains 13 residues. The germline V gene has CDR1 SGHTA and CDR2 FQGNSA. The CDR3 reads CASSRWTLLEAFF. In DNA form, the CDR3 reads TGTGCCAGCAGCCGCTGGACATTGCTTGAAGCTTTCTTT.

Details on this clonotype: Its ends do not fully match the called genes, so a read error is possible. The CDR3: CASSLTMASGTSRDERFF. For the CDR3, the DNA is TGTGCCAGCAGCTTAACGATGGCTAGCGGGACCTCCCGGGATGAGCGGTTCTTC. V and J are TRBV7-3 and TRBJ2-1, with 9 nucleotides matching TRBD2. The germline V gene encodes CDR1 SGHTA and CDR2 FQGTGA. The CDR3 covers 18 residues.

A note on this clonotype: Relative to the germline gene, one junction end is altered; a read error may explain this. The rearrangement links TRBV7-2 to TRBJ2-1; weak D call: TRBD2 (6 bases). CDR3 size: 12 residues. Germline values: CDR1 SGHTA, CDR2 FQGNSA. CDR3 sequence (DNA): TGTGCCAGCAGCATAGCGGCCAGTGAGCAGTTCTTC. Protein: CASSIAASEQFF. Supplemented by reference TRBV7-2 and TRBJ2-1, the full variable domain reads GAGVSQSPSNKVTEKGKDVELRCDPISGHTALYWYRQSLGQGLEFLIYFQGNSAPDKSGLPSDRFSAERTGGSVSTLTIQRTQQEDSAVYLCASSIAASEQFFGPGTRLTVL.

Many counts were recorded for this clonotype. The CDR3 spells CASRDGGKWDTEAFF. In nucleotides, the CDR3 is TGTGCCAGCCGGGACGGGGGAAAGTGGGACACTGAAGCTTTCTTT. The chain couples TRBV6-1 to TRBJ1-1, with D possibly being TRBD1 (5 bases). V lost 8 bases, J lost 3 bases, and 19 bases lay in between. Germline CDR1 MNHNS, CDR2 SASEGT. This CDR3 region has 15 residues.

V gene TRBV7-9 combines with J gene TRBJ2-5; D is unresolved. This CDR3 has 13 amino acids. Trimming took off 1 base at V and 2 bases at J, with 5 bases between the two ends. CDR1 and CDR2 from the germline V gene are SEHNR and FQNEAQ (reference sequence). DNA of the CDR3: TGTGCCAGCAGCTTAGGGAATCAAGAGACCCAGTACTTC. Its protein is CASSLGNQETQYF.

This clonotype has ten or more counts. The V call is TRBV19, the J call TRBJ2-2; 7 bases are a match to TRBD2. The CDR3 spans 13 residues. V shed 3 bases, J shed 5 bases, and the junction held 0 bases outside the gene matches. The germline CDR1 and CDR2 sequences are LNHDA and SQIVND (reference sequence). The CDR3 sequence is CASSIGGTGELFF. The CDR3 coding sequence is TGTGCCAGTAGTATCGGGGGGACCGGGGAGCTGTTTTTT.

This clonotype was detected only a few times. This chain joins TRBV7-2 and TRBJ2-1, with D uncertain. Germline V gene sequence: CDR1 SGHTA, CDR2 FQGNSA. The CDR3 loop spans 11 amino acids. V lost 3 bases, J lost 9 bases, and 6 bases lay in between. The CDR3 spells CASSLESEQFF. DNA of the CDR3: TGTGCCAGCAGCTTGGAGAGTGAGCAGTTCTTC.

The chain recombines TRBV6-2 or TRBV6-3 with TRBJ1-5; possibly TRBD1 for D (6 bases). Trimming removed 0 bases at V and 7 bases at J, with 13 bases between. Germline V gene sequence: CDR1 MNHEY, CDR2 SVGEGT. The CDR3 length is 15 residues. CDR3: CASSYSAGGRQPQHF. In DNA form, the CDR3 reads TGTGCCAGCAGTTACTCTGCCGGGGGCCGGCAGCCCCAGCATTTT.

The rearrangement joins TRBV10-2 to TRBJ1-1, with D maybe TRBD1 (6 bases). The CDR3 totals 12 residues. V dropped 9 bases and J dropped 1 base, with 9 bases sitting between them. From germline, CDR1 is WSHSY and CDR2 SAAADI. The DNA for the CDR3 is TGCGCCAGTACGACAGGGAACACTGAAGCTTTCTTT. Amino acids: CASTTGNTEAFF.

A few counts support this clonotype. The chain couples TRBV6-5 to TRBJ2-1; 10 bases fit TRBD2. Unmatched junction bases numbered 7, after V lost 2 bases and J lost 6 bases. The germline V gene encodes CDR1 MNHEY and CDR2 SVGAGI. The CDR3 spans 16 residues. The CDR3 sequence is CASSYVRTSGTNEQFF. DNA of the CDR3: TGTGCCAGCAGTTACGTGAGAACTAGCGGGACCAATGAGCAGTTCTTC.

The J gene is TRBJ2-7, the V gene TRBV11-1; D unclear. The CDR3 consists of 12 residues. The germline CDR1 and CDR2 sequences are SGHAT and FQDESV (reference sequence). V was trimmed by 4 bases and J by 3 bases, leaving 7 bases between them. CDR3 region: CASSSTYYEQYF. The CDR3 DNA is TGTGCCAGCAGCTCAACCTACTACGAGCAGTACTTC.

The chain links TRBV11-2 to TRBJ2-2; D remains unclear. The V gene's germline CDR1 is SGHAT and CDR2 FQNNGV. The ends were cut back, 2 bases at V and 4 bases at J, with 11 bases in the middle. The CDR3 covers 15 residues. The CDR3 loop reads CASSLRVMGTGELFF. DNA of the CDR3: TGTGCCAGCAGCTTACGTGTGATGGGCACCGGGGAGCTGTTTTTT.

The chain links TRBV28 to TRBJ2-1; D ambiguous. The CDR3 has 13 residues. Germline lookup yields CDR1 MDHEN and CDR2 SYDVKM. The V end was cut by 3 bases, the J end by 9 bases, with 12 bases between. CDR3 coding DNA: TGTGCCAGCAGTTTTTTAAGAGGCAGTGAGCAGTTCTTC. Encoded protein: CASSFLRGSEQFF.

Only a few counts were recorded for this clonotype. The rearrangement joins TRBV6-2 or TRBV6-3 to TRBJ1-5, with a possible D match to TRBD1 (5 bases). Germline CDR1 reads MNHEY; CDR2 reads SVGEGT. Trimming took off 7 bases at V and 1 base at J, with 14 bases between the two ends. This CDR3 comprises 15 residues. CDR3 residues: CASTPGRGSNQPQHF. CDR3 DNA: TGTGCCAGCACCCCGGGGAGGGGAAGCAATCAGCCCCAGCATTTT.

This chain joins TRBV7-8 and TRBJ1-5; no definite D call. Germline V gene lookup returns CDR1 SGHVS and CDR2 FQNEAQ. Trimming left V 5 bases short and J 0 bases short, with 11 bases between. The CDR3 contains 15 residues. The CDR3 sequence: CASSPVGYSNQPQHF. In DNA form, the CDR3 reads TGTGCCAGCAGCCCTGTGGGGTATAGCAATCAGCCCCAGCATTTT.

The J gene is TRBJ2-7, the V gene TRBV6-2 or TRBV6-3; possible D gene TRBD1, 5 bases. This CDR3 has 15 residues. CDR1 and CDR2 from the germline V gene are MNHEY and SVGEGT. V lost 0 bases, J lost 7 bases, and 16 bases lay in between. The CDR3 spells CASSYSIRQTWEQYF. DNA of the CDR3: TGTGCCAGCAGTTACTCGATTCGACAGACTTGGGAGCAGTACTTC.

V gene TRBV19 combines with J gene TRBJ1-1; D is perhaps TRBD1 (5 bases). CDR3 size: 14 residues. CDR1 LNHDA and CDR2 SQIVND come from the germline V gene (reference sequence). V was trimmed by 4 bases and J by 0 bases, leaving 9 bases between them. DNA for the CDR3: TGTGCCAGTAGTACCAAGACAGTGAACACTGAAGCTTTCTTT. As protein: CASSTKTVNTEAFF.

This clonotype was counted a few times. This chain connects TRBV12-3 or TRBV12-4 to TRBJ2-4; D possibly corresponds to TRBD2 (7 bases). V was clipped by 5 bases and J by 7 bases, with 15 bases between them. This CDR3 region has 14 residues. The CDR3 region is CASSPGGAKNIQYF. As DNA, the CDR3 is TGTGCCAGCAGTCCTGGGGGGGCGAAGAACATTCAGTACTTC.